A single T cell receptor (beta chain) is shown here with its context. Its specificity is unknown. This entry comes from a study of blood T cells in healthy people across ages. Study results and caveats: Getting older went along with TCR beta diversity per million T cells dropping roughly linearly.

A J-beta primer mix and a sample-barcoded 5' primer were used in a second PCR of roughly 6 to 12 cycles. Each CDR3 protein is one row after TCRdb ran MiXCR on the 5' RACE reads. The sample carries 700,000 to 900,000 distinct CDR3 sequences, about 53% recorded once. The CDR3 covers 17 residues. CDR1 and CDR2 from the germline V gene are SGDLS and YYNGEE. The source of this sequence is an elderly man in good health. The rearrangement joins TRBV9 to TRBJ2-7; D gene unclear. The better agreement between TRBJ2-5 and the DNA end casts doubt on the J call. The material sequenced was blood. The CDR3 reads CASSVASRRLGLETQYF. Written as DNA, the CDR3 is TGTGCCAGCAGCGTAGCCTCGAGGCGGCTAGGGTTGGAGACCCAGTACTTC.